These 19 T cell receptor beta chains were all obtained from the same sample, sequenced in a study of blood T cell repertoires in COVID-19. Generated by immunoSEQ multiplex PCR, the TCRdb table keeps only in-frame clones and is missing some. The repertoire consists of around 43,000 clones, with approximately 85% occurring once and the leading ten covering about 33%. The sequenced sample consisted of peripheral blood. The receptors here all came from a woman older than 75 with acute or convalescent COVID-19.

The V call is TRBV30, the J call TRBJ1-1, with a possible D match to TRBD1 (5 bases). Germline loops: CDR1 GTSNPN, CDR2 SVGIG (reference sequence). V was trimmed by 5 bases and J by 0 bases, leaving 10 bases between them. The CDR3 sequence is 13 residues long. CDR3 nucleotides: TGTGCCTGGGTACTGACAGTGAACACTGAAGCTTTCTTT. This codes for CAWVLTVNTEAFF. Filled out from reference TRBV30 and TRBJ1-1, the complete variable domain reads SQTIHQWPATLVQPVGSPLSLECTVEGTSNPNLYWYRQAAGRGLQLLFYSVGIGQISSEVPQNLSASRPQDRQFILSSKKLLLSDSGFYLCAWVLTVNTEAFFGQGTRLTVV.

The V and J genes are TRBV2 and TRBJ1-4; D may be TRBD1 (5 bases). CDR3 length equals 15 residues. Per germline, CDR1 SNHLY and CDR2 FYNNEI. With 6 bases removed from V and 3 bases from J, the gap between germline ends came to 14 bases. CDR3 DNA: TGTGCCAGCAGGTTAAGGGGCACTCCTAATGAAAAACTGTTTTTT. Protein product: CASRLRGTPNEKLFF.

The sample holds a few counts of this clone. The J gene is TRBJ1-5, the V gene TRBV5-6; 11 bases fit TRBD1. Looked up from germline, CDR1 is SGHDT and CDR2 is YYEEEE. V trimming: 4 bases; J trimming: 6 bases; junction bases outside the gene matches: 12. CDR3 length: 17 residues. This chain's CDR3 is CASSAASGTGGGQPQHF. The DNA of the CDR3 is TGTGCCAGCAGCGCCGCCTCCGGGACAGGGGGAGGTCAGCCCCAGCATTTT.

The chain is built from TRBV4-1 and TRBJ2-1, with 9 bases that match TRBD2. Germline loops: CDR1 MGHRA, CDR2 YSYEKL. With 7 bases clipped from V and 0 bases from J, the junction kept 4 bases outside the gene matches. The CDR3 consists of 15 residues. CDR3 coding DNA: TGCGCCAGCACCGTAGCGGGAGCCTCCTACAATGAGCAGTTCTTC. Encoded protein: CASTVAGASYNEQFF.

This chain joins TRBV5-1 and TRBJ2-1, with TRBD2 matching over 10 bases. The germline CDR1 and CDR2 sequences are SGHRS and YFSETQ. The CDR3 is 13 residues long. With 3 bases clipped from V and 6 bases from J, the junction kept 0 bases outside the gene matches. The CDR3: CASSSSGSNEQFF. CDR3 sequence (DNA): TGCGCCAGCAGCTCTAGCGGGAGCAATGAGCAGTTCTTC. The complete variable domain, with remaining parts taken from reference TRBV5-1 and TRBJ2-1, reads KAGVTQTPRYLIKTRGQQVTLSCSPISGHRSVSWYQQTPGQGLQFLFEYFSETQRNKGNFPGRFSGRQFSNSRSEMNVSTLELGDSALYLCASSSSGSNEQFFGPGTRLTVL.

V and J are TRBV5-4 and TRBJ1-1, with 9 positions matching TRBD1. The CDR3 runs to 15 residues. From germline, CDR1 is SGHNT and CDR2 YYREEE (reference sequence). Germline trimming cut 0 bases from V and 9 bases from J; bases unmatched to any gene: 9. The CDR3 loop is CASSLATGDRGKAFF. CDR3 nucleotides: TGTGCCAGCAGCTTGGCTACGGGCGACAGGGGGAAAGCTTTCTTT.

The rearrangement links TRBV7-6 to TRBJ2-1; TRBD2 might be the D (6 bases). The V gene lost 5 bases and the J gene lost 0 bases, with 14 bases spanning the gap. This CDR3 is 16 amino acids long. The germline gives CDR1 SGHVS, CDR2 FNYEAQ. Here the CDR3 reads CASSPGTWSSYNEQFF. In nucleotides, the CDR3 is TGTGCCAGCAGCCCAGGGACTTGGAGCTCCTACAATGAGCAGTTCTTC.

This chain uses TRBV7-9 with TRBJ2-1, with D perhaps TRBD1 (8 bases). The CDR3 has 16 amino acids. Trimming removed 5 bases at V and 4 bases at J, with 18 bases between. Germline V gene data show CDR1 as SEHNR and CDR2 as FQNEAQ (reference sequence). The CDR3 reads CASSRDRGLLYNEQFF. CDR3 in DNA: TGTGCCAGCAGCCGAGACAGGGGACTATTATACAATGAGCAGTTCTTC.

The count of this clone is one. This rearrangement joins TRBV5-4 to TRBJ2-3; 7 bases agree with TRBD2. Germline trimming cut 0 bases from V and 1 base from J; bases unmatched to any gene: 2. This CDR3 has 15 residues. The germline CDR1 and CDR2 sequences are SGHNT and YYREEE (reference sequence). The CDR3 DNA is TGTGCCAGCAGCTTGGCCCTAGCGGGCACAGATACGCAGTATTTT. Its protein is CASSLALAGTDTQYF.

The rearrangement joins TRBV10-2 to TRBJ1-2; 7 positions match TRBD1. The germline gives CDR1 WSHSY, CDR2 SAAADI. This CDR3 spans 12 amino acids. With 10 bases clipped from V and 6 bases from J, the junction kept 8 bases outside the gene matches. CDR3 protein: CATSDRKDGYTF. In DNA form, the CDR3 reads TGCGCCACCTCGGACAGGAAGGATGGCTACACCTTC.

The chain carries TRBV3-1 (or the pseudogene TRBV3-2) and TRBJ2-7, with a possible D match to TRBD2 (5 bases). The V end lost 4 bases, the J end lost 0 bases, and 10 bases lay between the germline ends. CDR3 length: 14 amino acids. Germline-derived CDR1 and CDR2 are LGHDT and YNNKEL (reference sequence). CDR3 bases: TGTGCCAGCAGCCTTAGCGCTAGCTCCTACGAGCAGTACTTC. It encodes CASSLSASSYEQYF.

The chain employs TRBV7-2 and TRBJ2-7; 7 nucleotides agree with TRBD1. CDR1 is SGHTA, CDR2 FQGNSA, per germline. This CDR3 has 13 amino acids. V lost 5 bases and J lost 3; bases outside the gene matches: 4. The CDR3 loop is CASSTRTGYEQYF. CDR3 coding DNA: TGTGCCAGCAGCACCCGGACAGGCTACGAGCAGTACTTC. Looking up the rest from reference TRBV7-2 and TRBJ2-7 gives the full variable domain: GAGVSQSPSNKVTEKGKDVELRCDPISGHTALYWYRQSLGQGLEFLIYFQGNSAPDKSGLPSDRFSAERTGGSVSTLTIQRTQQEDSAVYLCASSTRTGYEQYFGPGTRLTVT.

The V call is TRBV5-1, the J call TRBJ2-3; the D gene is possibly TRBD2 (6 bases). Germline V gives CDR1 SGHRS, CDR2 YFSETQ. The CDR3 covers 16 residues. V dropped 2 bases and J dropped 6 bases, with 19 bases sitting between them. The CDR3 here is CASSFSASVLQDTQYF. The CDR3 DNA is TGCGCCAGCAGCTTTTCGGCTAGCGTACTTCAGGATACGCAGTATTTT.

This clone has a single count. This chain uses TRBV30 with TRBJ2-5, with D tentatively TRBD2 (6 bases). CDR1 is GTSNPN, CDR2 SVGIG, per germline (reference sequence). This CDR3 has 13 residues. With 4 bases removed from V and 4 bases from J, the gap between germline ends came to 13 bases. The chain's CDR3 is CAWTLGLGETQYF. As DNA, the CDR3 is TGTGCCTGGACCCTGGGACTGGGAGAGACCCAGTACTTC.

V and J are TRBV5-1 and TRBJ1-1, with 7 bases identical to TRBD1. This CDR3 is 15 amino acids long. J gave up 8 bases and V 2 bases, and 12 bases lay outside the gene matches. From germline, CDR1 is SGHRS and CDR2 YFSETQ. CDR3: CASSFRTGFSAEAFF. The DNA of the CDR3 is TGCGCCAGCAGCTTTCGGACAGGTTTTTCGGCCGAAGCTTTCTTT.

The chain employs TRBV7-9 and TRBJ2-1; 13 bases are a match to TRBD2. Trimming removed 1 base from V and 5 bases from J; junction bases left unmatched: 2. This CDR3 contains 16 residues. Germline CDR1 and CDR2: SEHNR and FQNEAQ (reference sequence). CDR3 nucleotides: TGTGCCAGCAGCTTAGGGGGACTAGCGGGACACAATGAGCAGTTCTTC. Protein sequence: CASSLGGLAGHNEQFF.

The chain joins TRBV5-1 to TRBJ2-7, with 10 positions matching TRBD2. The CDR3 sequence is 15 residues long. Trimming took 4 bases from V and 6 from J; bases not matched to a gene: 10. Germline V lookup: CDR1 SGHRS, CDR2 YFSETQ. CDR3 nucleotides: TGCGCCAGCAGCCCGGGAGCGGGAGGGCCGCGCGAGCAGTACTTC. It yields the protein CASSPGAGGPREQYF.

Here the CDR3 reads CASSPYDSGPLKRGYTF. DNA for the CDR3: TGTGCCAGCAGTCCCTACGACTCAGGGCCGTTGAAACGAGGCTACACCTTC. The rearrangement links TRBV27 to TRBJ1-2; D might be TRBD1 (5 bases). With 5 bases removed from V and 8 bases from J, the gap between germline ends came to 27 bases. The germline gives CDR1 MNHEY, CDR2 SMNVEV (reference sequence). There are 17 residues in the CDR3.

J is TRBJ2-1 and V is TRBV11-2; 7 bases are shared with TRBD1. This CDR3 comprises 16 residues. Per germline, CDR1 SGHAT and CDR2 FQNNGV. V lost 5 bases, J lost 5 bases, and 12 bases stayed unmatched. CDR3 protein: CASSVTTGAAHNEQFF. The CDR3 DNA is TGTGCCAGCAGCGTTACCACAGGGGCGGCCCACAATGAGCAGTTCTTC. The full variable domain, rest sourced from reference TRBV11-2 and TRBJ2-1, is EAGVAQSPRYKIIEKRQSVAFWCNPISGHATLYWYQQILGQGPKLLIQFQNNGVVDDSQLPKDRFSAERLKGVDSTLKIQPAKLEDSAVYLCASSVTTGAAHNEQFFGPGTRLTVL.